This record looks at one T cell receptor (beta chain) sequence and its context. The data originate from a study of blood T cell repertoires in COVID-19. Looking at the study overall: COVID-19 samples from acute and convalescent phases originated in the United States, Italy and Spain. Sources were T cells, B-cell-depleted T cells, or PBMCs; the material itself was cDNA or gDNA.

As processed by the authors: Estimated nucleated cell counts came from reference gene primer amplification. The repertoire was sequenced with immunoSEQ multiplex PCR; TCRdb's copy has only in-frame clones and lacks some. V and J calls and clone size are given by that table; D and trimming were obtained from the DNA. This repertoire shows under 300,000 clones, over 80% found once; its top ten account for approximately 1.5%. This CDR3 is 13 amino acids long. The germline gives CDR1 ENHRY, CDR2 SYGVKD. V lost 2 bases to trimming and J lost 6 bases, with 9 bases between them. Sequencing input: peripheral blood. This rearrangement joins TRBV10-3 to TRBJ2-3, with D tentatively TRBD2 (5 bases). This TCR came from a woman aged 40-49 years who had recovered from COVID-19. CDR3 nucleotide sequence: TGTGCCATCAGTGAGGGACTTGTCGATACGCAGTATTTT. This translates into CAISEGLVDTQYF.